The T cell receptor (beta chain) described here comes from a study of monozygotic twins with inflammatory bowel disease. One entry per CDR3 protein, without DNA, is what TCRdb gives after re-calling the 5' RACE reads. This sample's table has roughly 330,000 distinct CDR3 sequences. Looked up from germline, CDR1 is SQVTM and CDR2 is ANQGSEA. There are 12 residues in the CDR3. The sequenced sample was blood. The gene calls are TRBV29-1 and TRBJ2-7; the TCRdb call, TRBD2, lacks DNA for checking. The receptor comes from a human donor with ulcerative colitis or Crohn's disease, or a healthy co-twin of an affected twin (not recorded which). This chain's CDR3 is CSGAFSLYEQYF.